The rows below give T cell receptor beta chains drawn from one sample of a study of immune heterogeneity within non-small cell lung tumors. TCRdb reprocessed the multiplex PCR reads via MiXCR and lists one record per CDR3 protein. This table has more than 2,000 distinct CDR3 sequences, around 17% appearing once. Sequenced material: lung tumor tissue. The receptors originated from a woman between 50 and 59 years old with non-small cell lung cancer. Both conserved end residues are part of each CDR3. Each record gives: D gene, J gene, clone size, V gene, CDR3 protein, CDR3 DNA. D genes are given only for firm matches. Rows may omit the clone size; those that give it use once, few, many or a size class.

D gene: -
J gene: TRBJ2-6
clone size: medium-sized
V gene: TRBV10-1
CDR3 protein: CASSDREDVLTF
CDR3 DNA: TGCGCCAGCAGTGACAGGGAGGACGTCCTGACTTTC

D gene: -
J gene: TRBJ2-6
clone size: once
V gene: TRBV10-2
CDR3 protein: CASSGGSGMSGANVLTF
CDR3 DNA: TGCGCCAGCAGTGGTGGCAGTGGAATGTCAGGGGCCAACGTCCTGACTTTC

D gene: -
J gene: TRBJ2-7
clone size: medium-sized
V gene: TRBV11-2
CDR3 protein: CASSLTENRVEQYF
CDR3 DNA: TGTGCCAGCAGCTTAACGGAGAATCGGGTAGAGCAGTACTTC

D gene: TRBD2
J gene: TRBJ2-7
clone size: medium-sized
V gene: TRBV30
CDR3 protein: CAWSVAGAGSEQYF
CDR3 DNA: TGTGCCTGGAGTGTAGCGGGAGCTGGTTCCGAGCAGTACTTC

D gene: TRBD1
J gene: TRBJ2-7
clone size: medium-sized
V gene: TRBV30
CDR3 protein: CAWSVQGTGSYEQYF
CDR3 DNA: TGTGCCTGGAGTGTACAGGGGACAGGGTCCTACGAGCAGTACTTC

D gene: TRBD2
J gene: TRBJ2-2
clone size: medium-sized
V gene: TRBV7-2
CDR3 protein: CASSLAGGATGELFF
CDR3 DNA: TGTGCCAGCAGCCTGGCGGGGGGAGCAACCGGGGAGCTGTTTTTT

D gene: -
J gene: TRBJ1-6
clone size: medium-sized
V gene: TRBV7-8
CDR3 protein: CASSSRVLNSPLHF
CDR3 DNA: TGTGCCAGCAGCTCTCGGGTGTTAAATTCACCCCTCCACTTT

D gene: TRBD2
J gene: TRBJ2-7
clone size: -
V gene: TRBV7-2
CDR3 protein: CASRRGRAYEQYF
CDR3 DNA: TGTGCCAGCAGGCGGGGGAGAGCCTACGAGCAGTACTTC

D gene: -
J gene: TRBJ1-2
clone size: medium-sized
V gene: TRBV20-1
CDR3 protein: CSASTASYGYTF
CDR3 DNA: TGCAGTGCTAGCACAGCGAGCTATGGCTACACCTTC

D gene: TRBD2
J gene: TRBJ2-3
clone size: medium-sized
V gene: TRBV3-1
CDR3 protein: CASSQMLAGVGSTDTQYF
CDR3 DNA: TGTGCCAGCAGCCAAATGCTAGCGGGAGTGGGTTCGACAGATACGCAGTATTTT

D gene: -
J gene: TRBJ1-4
clone size: medium-sized
V gene: TRBV5-1
CDR3 protein: CASSPTAGSTNEKLFF
CDR3 DNA: TGCGCCAGCAGCCCCACGGCCGGATCAACTAATGAAAAACTGTTTTTT